The clone carrying this TCR beta chain was seen many times. The antigen remains unidentified. V dropped 5 bases and J dropped 4; count of bases not matched to a gene: 6. The CDR3 contains 14 residues. TRBV12-4/TRBJ1-2 clonotypes were amplified with adaptor-ligated barcode primers. TCRdb re-called the multiplex PCR reads through MiXCR, storing one row per CDR3 protein. The table shows 500 to 750 distinct CDR3 sequences, with roughly 20% occurring only once. Overall study findings and caveats: The TCR gene usage of tumor memory CD4+ T cells clustered together with blood and lymph node memory CD4+ cells and with lymph node naive CD4+ cells. About 13% of tumor Treg sequences matched naive CD4+ cells. Tumor Treg TCRs overlapped most with tumor naive CD4+ cells.

V is TRBV12-3 or TRBV12-4 and J is TRBJ1-2, with 8 nucleotides matching TRBD1. The sequence derives from a female donor with breast cancer. The material sequenced was naive CD4+ T cells sorted from blood. The subset here: naive CD4+ T cells, CD4+CD45RA+CD25-. The CDR3 region has the DNA TGTGCCAGCAGTAGACAGGGGTCGGGCTATGGCTACACCTTC. This translates into CASSRQGSGYGYTF.